Included here is one T cell receptor (beta chain) sequence, with context. The sample belongs to a study of blood T cell repertoires in COVID-19. CDR3 length: 14 residues. Germline V gene data show CDR1 as SNHLY and CDR2 as FYNNEI. V was shortened by 11 bases and J by 5 bases, with 21 bases between the two germline ends. Repertoires were generated with immunoSEQ multiplex PCR, while TCRdb's copy carries only in-frame clones and drops some. Here the sample spans about 200,000 clones, around 82% being singletons. Sequencing was performed on peripheral blood. J is TRBJ1-2 and V is TRBV2, with a weak D call TRBD1 (5 bases). This TCR was recovered from a woman between 35 and 50 years old with active or convalescent COVID-19. The CDR3 DNA follows: TGTGCCGGACGGGGGAGGCAGGCGGGTTATGGCTACACCTTC. Translated: CAGRGRQAGYGYTF.